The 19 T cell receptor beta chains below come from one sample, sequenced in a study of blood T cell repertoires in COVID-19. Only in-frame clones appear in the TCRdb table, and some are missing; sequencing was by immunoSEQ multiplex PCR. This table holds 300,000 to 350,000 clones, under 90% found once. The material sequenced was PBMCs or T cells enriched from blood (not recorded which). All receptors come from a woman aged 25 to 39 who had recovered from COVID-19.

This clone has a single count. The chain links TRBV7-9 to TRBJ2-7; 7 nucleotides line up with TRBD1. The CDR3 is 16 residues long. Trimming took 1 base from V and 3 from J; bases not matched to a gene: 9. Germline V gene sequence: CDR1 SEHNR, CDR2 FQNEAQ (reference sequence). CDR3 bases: TGTGCCAGCAGCTTAGACAGGGGCACGAGCTTCTACGAGCAGTACTTC. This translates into CASSLDRGTSFYEQYF.

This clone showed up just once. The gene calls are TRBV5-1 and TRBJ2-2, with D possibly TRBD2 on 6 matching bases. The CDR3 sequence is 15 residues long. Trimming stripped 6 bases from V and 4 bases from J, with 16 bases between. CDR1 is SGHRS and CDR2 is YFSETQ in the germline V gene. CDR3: CASMPGPAGTGELFF. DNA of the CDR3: TGCGCCAGCATGCCGGGTCCAGCGGGCACCGGGGAGCTGTTTTTT.

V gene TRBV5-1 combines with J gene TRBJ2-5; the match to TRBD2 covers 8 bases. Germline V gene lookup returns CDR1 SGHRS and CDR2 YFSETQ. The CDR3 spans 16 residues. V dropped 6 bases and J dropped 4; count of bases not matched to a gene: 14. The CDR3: CASIVSASGQGETQYF. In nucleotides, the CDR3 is TGCGCCAGCATTGTTTCGGCTAGCGGGCAAGGAGAGACCCAGTACTTC.

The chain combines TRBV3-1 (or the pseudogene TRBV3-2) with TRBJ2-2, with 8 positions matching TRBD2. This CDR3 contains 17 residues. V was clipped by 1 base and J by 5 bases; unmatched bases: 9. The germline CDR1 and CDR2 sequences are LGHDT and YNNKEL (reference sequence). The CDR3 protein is CASSQGPAGVSTGELFF. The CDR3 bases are TGTGCCAGCAGCCAAGGCCCAGCGGGAGTGTCTACCGGGGAGCTGTTTTTT.

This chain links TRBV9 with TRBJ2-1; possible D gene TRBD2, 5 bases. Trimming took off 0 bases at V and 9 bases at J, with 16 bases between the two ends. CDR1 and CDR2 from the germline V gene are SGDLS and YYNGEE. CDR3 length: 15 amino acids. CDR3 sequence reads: CASSVGRSTRVEQFF. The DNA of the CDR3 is TGTGCCAGCAGCGTAGGTAGGTCTACGAGGGTTGAGCAGTTCTTC.

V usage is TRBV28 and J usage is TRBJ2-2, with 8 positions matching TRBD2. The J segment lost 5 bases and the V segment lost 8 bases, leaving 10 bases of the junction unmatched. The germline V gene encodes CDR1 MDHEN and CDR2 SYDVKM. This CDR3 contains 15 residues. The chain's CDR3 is CASVAGQILTGELFF. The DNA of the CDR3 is TGTGCCAGCGTAGCGGGACAAATCTTGACCGGGGAGCTGTTTTTT.

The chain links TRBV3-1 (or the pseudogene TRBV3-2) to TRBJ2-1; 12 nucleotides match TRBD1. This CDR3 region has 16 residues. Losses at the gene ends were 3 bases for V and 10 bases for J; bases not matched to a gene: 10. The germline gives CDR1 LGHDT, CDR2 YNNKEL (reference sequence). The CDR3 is CASSHDPGQGAGEQFF. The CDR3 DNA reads TGTGCCAGCAGCCACGATCCGGGACAGGGGGCGGGCGAGCAGTTCTTC.

The CDR3 sequence is CASSLAGAGELFF. CDR3 coding DNA: TGTGCCAGCAGTTTAGCGGGAGCCGGGGAGCTGTTTTTT. This chain uses TRBV28 with TRBJ2-2; 7 bases agree with TRBD2. The CDR3 loop spans 13 amino acids. Germline V gene lookup returns CDR1 MDHEN and CDR2 SYDVKM. The V segment lost 2 bases and the J segment 6 bases; nucleotides outside the gene matches: 0.

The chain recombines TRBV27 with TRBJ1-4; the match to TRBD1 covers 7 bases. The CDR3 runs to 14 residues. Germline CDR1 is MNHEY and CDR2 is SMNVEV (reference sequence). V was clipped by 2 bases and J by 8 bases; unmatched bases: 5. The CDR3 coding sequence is TGTGCCAGCAGTTTACAGGGGGTGCACGAAAAACTGTTTTTT. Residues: CASSLQGVHEKLFF.

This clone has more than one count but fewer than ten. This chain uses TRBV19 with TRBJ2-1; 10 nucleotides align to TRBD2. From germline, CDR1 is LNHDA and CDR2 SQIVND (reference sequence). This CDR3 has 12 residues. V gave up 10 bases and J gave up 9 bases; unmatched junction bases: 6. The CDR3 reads CATLAGVGEQFF. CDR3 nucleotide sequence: TGTGCCACCCTAGCGGGAGTTGGTGAGCAGTTCTTC.

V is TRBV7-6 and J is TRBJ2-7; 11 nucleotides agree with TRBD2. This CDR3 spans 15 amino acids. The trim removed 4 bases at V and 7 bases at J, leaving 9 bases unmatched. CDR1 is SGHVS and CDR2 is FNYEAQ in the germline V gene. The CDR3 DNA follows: TGTGCCAGCAGCTCGGGGACTAGCGGAACAGGGGAGCAGTACTTC. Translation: CASSSGTSGTGEQYF.

As DNA, the CDR3 is TGTGCCAGTAGTCCGCAAAGGGACACGGGCTACACCTTC. It encodes CASSPQRDTGYTF. The genes are TRBV19 and TRBJ1-2; TRBD1 is a possible D gene (6 bases). Germline V gene data show CDR1 as LNHDA and CDR2 as SQIVND (reference sequence). With 5 bases removed from V and 8 bases from J, the gap between germline ends came to 15 bases. The CDR3 totals 13 residues.

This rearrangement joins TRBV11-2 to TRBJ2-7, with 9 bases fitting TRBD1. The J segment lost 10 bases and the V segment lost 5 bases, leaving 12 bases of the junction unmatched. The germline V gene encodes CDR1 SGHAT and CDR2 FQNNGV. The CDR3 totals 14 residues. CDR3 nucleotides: TGTGCCAGCAGCCCGACCTTCCAGGACAGGGGACAGTACTTC. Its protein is CASSPTFQDRGQYF.

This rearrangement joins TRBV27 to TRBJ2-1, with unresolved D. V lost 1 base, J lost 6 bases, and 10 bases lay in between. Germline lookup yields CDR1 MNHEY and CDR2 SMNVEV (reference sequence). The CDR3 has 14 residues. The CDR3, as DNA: TGTGCCAGCAGTTTATTCTCCAACGGCAATGAGCAGTTCTTC. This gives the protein CASSLFSNGNEQFF.

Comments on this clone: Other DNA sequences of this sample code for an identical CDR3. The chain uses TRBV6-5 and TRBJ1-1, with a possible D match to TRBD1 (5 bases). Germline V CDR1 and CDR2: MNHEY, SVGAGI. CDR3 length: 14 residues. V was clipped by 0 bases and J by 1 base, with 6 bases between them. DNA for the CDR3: TGTGCCAGCAGTTACTCTACAGGGAACACTGAAGCTTTCTTT. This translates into CASSYSTGNTEAFF.

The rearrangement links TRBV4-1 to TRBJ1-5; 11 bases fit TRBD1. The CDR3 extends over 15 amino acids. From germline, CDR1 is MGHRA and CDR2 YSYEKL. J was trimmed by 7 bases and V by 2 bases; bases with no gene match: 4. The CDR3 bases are TGCGCCAGCAGCCAACCGGGACAGGGGGTACAGCCCCAGCATTTT. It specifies CASSQPGQGVQPQHF.

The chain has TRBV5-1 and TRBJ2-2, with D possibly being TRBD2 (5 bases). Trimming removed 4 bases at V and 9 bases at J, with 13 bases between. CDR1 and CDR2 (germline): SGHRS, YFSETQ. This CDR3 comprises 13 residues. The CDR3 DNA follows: TGCGCCAGCAGCATGGCTAGCCCCTGGGAGCTGTTTTTT. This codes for CASSMASPWELFF.

For the CDR3, the DNA is TGTGCCAGCAGTTGGGCCAGGGAATATGGCTACACCTTC. It is translated as CASSWAREYGYTF. V is TRBV6-2 or TRBV6-3 and J is TRBJ1-2; a possible D gene is TRBD1 (5 bases). This CDR3 is built from 13 residues. V was clipped by 4 bases and J by 5 bases, with 11 bases between them. The germline gives CDR1 MNHEY, CDR2 SVGEGT.

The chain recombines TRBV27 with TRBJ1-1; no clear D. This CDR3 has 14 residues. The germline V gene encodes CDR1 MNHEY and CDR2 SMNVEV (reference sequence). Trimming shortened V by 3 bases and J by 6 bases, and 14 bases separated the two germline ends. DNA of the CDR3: TGTGCCAGCAGTTTCCTCGGGAGGGAATCTGAAGCTTTCTTT. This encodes CASSFLGRESEAFF.